This T cell receptor (beta chain) was recorded in a study of T cells after yellow fever vaccination. About the study: Fractions of low cell number were prepared using SMART-Seq v4 Ultra Low Input. Regarding the study as a whole: There was a small share of clonotypes that showed up in both the CD4 and CD8 compartments. The secondary response peaked faster, at day 5 versus 15, but was weaker.

V lost 2 bases, J lost 0 bases, and 11 bases lay in between. Per the germline V gene, CDR1 is MNHEY and CDR2 is SVGAGI. This CDR3 region has 15 residues. Note on this clonotype: The antigen is undetermined.

5'RACE template switching added a universal primer site and UMIs to TCR cDNA. TCRdb re-analysed the 5' RACE reads in MiXCR, keeping a single row per CDR3 protein. The sample lists some 390,000 distinct CDR3 sequences; approximately 18% were seen once. This sequence joins TRBV6-5 and TRBJ2-7; D may match TRBD1 or TRBD2 (5 bases each). The clonotype was recovered from a man aged 18 to 30 who received the YFV17D yellow fever vaccine. Sequenced here: PBMCs, sampled before the yellow fever booster vaccination. The CDR3 bases are TGTGCCAGCAGTTACGGGACGGCGTACTCCTACGAGCAGTACTTC. Protein product: CASSYGTAYSYEQYF.